These T cell receptor beta chains were read from a single sample in a study of human T cells and chemical hapten exposure. In TCRdb, the RACE reads were re-called with MiXCR into one record per CDR3 protein. This table holds 100,000 or so distinct CDR3 sequences, about 10% found once. This specimen was whole blood, taken in connection with sensitization to the hapten diphenylcyclopropenone (DPC). Source of these receptors: a man aged 35 to 55 with alopecia areata. Some clones in this sample may be carry-over from other donors' samples. Both conserved end residues are part of each CDR3. A D gene is named only where the DNA matches it firmly. Not every row has a clone size; where given, it reads once, few, many or a size class.

NA | NA | TRBJ2-7 | TRBV18 | TGTGCCAGCTCACAATCCCAGGGGACTCCGATCGAGCAGTACTTC | CASSQSQGTPIEQYF
NA | NA | TRBJ2-7 | TRBV21-1 | TGTGCCAGCAGCAAGGGCCCTGAGGGGTACCACGAGCAGTACTTC | CASSKGPEGYHEQYF
TRBD2 | NA | TRBJ2-3 | TRBV6-5 | TGTGCCAGCAGTCCTGGGACTAGCGGGTGGGGCACAGATACGCAGTATTTT | CASSPGTSGWGTDTQYF
NA | few | TRBJ1-3 | TRBV7-9 | TGTGCCAGCAGCTTAGCGGGACGGACCTCTGGAAACACCATATATTTT | CASSLAGRTSGNTIYF
TRBD2 | many | TRBJ2-2 | TRBV10-3 | TGTGCCATCAGTGAGCATGCCCGACCTAGCGGGAGTAACGGGGAGCTGTTTTTT | CAISEHARPSGSNGELFF
TRBD1 | many | TRBJ2-7 | TRBV6-6 | TGTGCCAGCAGGCCGGGACAGGGGACCCACGAGCAGTACTTC | CASRPGQGTHEQYF
TRBD2 | few | TRBJ2-1 | TRBV6-2/TRBV6-3 | TGTGCCAGCAGTTACTGGGGGGAAGCGGGAGGATCGGATGAGCAGTTCTTC | CASSYWGEAGGSDEQFF
NA | many | TRBJ1-1 | TRBV12-3/TRBV12-4 | TGTGCCAGCAGGCTCGGGGCAGGGCAGACTGAAGCTTTCTTT | CASRLGAGQTEAFF
TRBD2 | NA | TRBJ2-1 | TRBV6-2/TRBV6-3 | TGTGCCAGCAGCACTCTAGCGGGTCAGAGCTCCTACAATGAGCAGTTCTTC | CASSTLAGQSSYNEQFF
TRBD1 | few | TRBJ2-5 | TRBV4-1 | TGCGCCAGCAGCCAAGGGGACAGAGGTCAAGAGACCCAGTACTTC | CASSQGDRGQETQYF
NA | many | TRBJ2-3 | TRBV18 | TGTGCCAGCTCGTTTCTGGACCCGGCGGTCGCAGATACGCAGTATTTT | CASSFLDPAVADTQYF
NA | few | TRBJ2-1 | TRBV7-8 | TGTGCCAGCAGCAACCCCAATGAGCAGTTCTTC | CASSNPNEQFF
TRBD2 | few | TRBJ2-3 | TRBV27 | TGTGCCAGCAGTTCCGCCGGACTAGCGGATACAGATACGCAGTATTTT | CASSSAGLADTDTQYF
TRBD1 | many | TRBJ2-7 | TRBV29-1 | TGCAGCGTTGAAGATGGACAGGGCAACTACGAGCAGTACTTC | CSVEDGQGNYEQYF
TRBD1 | many | TRBJ1-1 | TRBV7-9 | TGTGCCAGCAGTGTTCAGGGGGCTAATACTGAAGCTTTCTTT | CASSVQGANTEAFF
NA | NA | TRBJ2-7 | TRBV25-1 | TGTGCCAGCAGTGAAGACAGAGGTGCCTACGAGCAGTACTTC | CASSEDRGAYEQYF
NA | NA | TRBJ1-5 | TRBV21-1 | TGTGCCAGCAGCAATATACAGGGAAGCAATCAGCCCCAGCATTTT | CASSNIQGSNQPQHF
TRBD1 | few | TRBJ2-5 | TRBV6-5 | TGTGCCAGCAGGAGCTTCGGGACAGTCCGGGAGACCCAGTACTTC | CASRSFGTVRETQYF
TRBD1 | NA | TRBJ1-6 | TRBV20-1 | TGCAGTGCTAGGGATACAGGGGTGGTTTCACCCCTCCACTTT | CSARDTGVVSPLHF
TRBD1 | NA | TRBJ1-1 | TRBV6-5 | TGTGCCAGCAGTAAACGACAGGGAGGGACCACTGAAGCTTTCTTT | CASSKRQGGTTEAFF
NA | few | TRBJ2-1 | TRBV6-2/TRBV6-3 | TGTGCCAGCAGTTTTAGCGGTCGCTACAATGAGCAGTTCTTC | CASSFSGRYNEQFF
NA | few | TRBJ1-1 | TRBV24-1 | TGTGCCACCAGTGGGCAGGGGTCCACTGAAGCTTTCTTT | CATSGQGSTEAFF